This T cell receptor (beta chain) was profiled in a study of cytomegalovirus exposure and HLA in healthy donors. Across the whole study: There were 350 to 400 genotyped donors. Of these, roughly 80% fell in the genetic ancestry cluster associated with self-reported Caucasian donors. Study-level findings and limits: TCR beta sequences reportedly predicted most subjects' HLA-A and HLA-B alleles accurately. Within the data, a cluster of highly shared sequence variants was likely a sequencing artifact.

The CDR3 extends over 14 amino acids. Trimming took off 3 bases at V and 5 bases at J, with 13 bases between the two ends. CDR1 is KGHSH, CDR2 LQKENI, per germline. A word on this clone: Its target is unknown.

60 Vbeta and 13 Jbeta primers were used in PCR. Sequenced by immunoSEQ multiplex PCR; TCRdb stores in-frame clones only, minus some. The profile shows about 140,000 clones, around 84% of them singletons. This receptor was taken from a man in his fifties in good health and CMV-seronegative. The sequencing sample was made of PBMCs. J is TRBJ1-1 and V is TRBV18; D gene uncertain. CDR3 bases: TGTGCCAGCTCACCCAGCGGTGTTGGGACTGAAGCTTTCTTT. Translated: CASSPSGVGTEAFF.